The next 2 T cell receptor beta chains were all read from a single sample in a study of cytomegalovirus exposure and HLA in healthy donors (dated by TCRdb to about 2017). The library was prepared using the immunoSEQ multiplex PCR assay. For the multiplex PCR, a mixture combining 60 forward primers for TCR Vbeta segments and 13 reverse primers for TCR Jbeta segments was used. TCRdb re-hosts the immuneACCESS table, in-frame sequences only. Its copies lack some clones; in the studies checked, an unresolved V gene accounts for under half of them, and the cause for the rest is not known. The table kept for this sample lists approximately 80,000 clones. Clones ranked in the top ten supply approximately 1.1% of the sample. Specimen: PBMCs. These receptors all come from a woman aged 25 to 39 in good health and CMV-seronegative.

The rearrangement joins TRBV6-5 to TRBJ1-1; no clear D. V lost 0 bases and J 3 bases, leaving 8 bases between the germline ends. Germline assignment: CDR1 MNHEY and CDR2 SVGAGI. This CDR3 comprises 14 residues. CDR3 sequence reads: CASSYSAGYTEAFF. Written as DNA, the CDR3 is TGTGCCAGCAGTTACTCAGCGGGGTACACTGAAGCTTTCTTT.

The J gene is TRBJ2-2, the V gene TRBV13; D is possibly TRBD2 (5 bases). The CDR3 totals 13 residues. Looked up from germline, CDR1 is PRHDT and CDR2 is FYEKMQ (reference sequence). Deletions cut 4 bases from V and 4 bases from J, with 7 bases between. CDR3 protein: CASSSGITGELFF. The CDR3 DNA reads TGTGCCAGCAGCTCGGGAATCACCGGGGAGCTGTTTTTT.